A selection of T cell receptor beta chains follows, all from one sample in a study of molecular identifiers for immune sequencing clone quantification. TCRdb processed the PCR reads anew with MiXCR; each CDR3 protein has one entry. Among under 650,000 distinct CDR3 sequences listed, nearly 20% were seen once. The sequencing input was naive CD8+ T cells from blood, with Jurkat cell RNA spiked in. The receptors were sampled from a human donor in good health. Some libraries in this study had Jurkat cell RNA spiked in. Both conserved end residues are part of each CDR3. Each record gives: V gene, J gene, clone size, CDR3 protein. Expanded clones are given a class, and other clones once, few, many or no size at all.

v_call: TRBV7-9
j_call: TRBJ2-7
clone_size: .
cdr3_aa: CASTTIADYEQYF

v_call: TRBV11-2
j_call: TRBJ2-5
clone_size: many
cdr3_aa: CASSSHRDRSAETQYF

v_call: TRBV4-1
j_call: TRBJ1-2
clone_size: .
cdr3_aa: CASSLGLGYGYTF

v_call: TRBV29-1
j_call: TRBJ1-1
clone_size: many
cdr3_aa: CSVEWENTEAFF

v_call: TRBV18
j_call: TRBJ2-5
clone_size: few
cdr3_aa: CASSPGFVAGEETQYF

v_call: TRBV4-2
j_call: TRBJ2-1
clone_size: many
cdr3_aa: CASSQEDGRAYNEQFF

v_call: TRBV27
j_call: TRBJ2-7
clone_size: few
cdr3_aa: CASKPGLAAYEQYF

v_call: TRBV28
j_call: TRBJ2-3
clone_size: few
cdr3_aa: CASGEGSTDTQYF

v_call: TRBV7-3
j_call: TRBJ2-3
clone_size: many
cdr3_aa: CASSWGTSSADTQYF

v_call: TRBV5-6
j_call: TRBJ2-5
clone_size: .
cdr3_aa: CASSPRGGAGQETQYF

v_call: TRBV14
j_call: TRBJ2-7
clone_size: .
cdr3_aa: CASKGQTYEQYF

v_call: TRBV29-1
j_call: TRBJ2-3
clone_size: .
cdr3_aa: CSVEIWGDTQYF

v_call: TRBV20-1
j_call: TRBJ1-6
clone_size: many
cdr3_aa: CSASVKQGLNNSPLHF

v_call: TRBV12-3/TRBV12-4
j_call: TRBJ2-3
clone_size: many
cdr3_aa: CASSLFRTGGSDTQYF

v_call: TRBV6-5
j_call: TRBJ1-5
clone_size: .
cdr3_aa: CASSYRGSGNQPQHF

v_call: TRBV7-2
j_call: TRBJ1-4
clone_size: many
cdr3_aa: CASSLALSEKLFF

v_call: TRBV6-2/TRBV6-3
j_call: TRBJ1-1
clone_size: many
cdr3_aa: CASSYGLDTEAFF

v_call: TRBV12-3/TRBV12-4
j_call: TRBJ2-7
clone_size: once
cdr3_aa: CASSTLRGSLYEQYF

v_call: TRBV28
j_call: TRBJ2-5
clone_size: many
cdr3_aa: CASSLGQEYQETQYF

v_call: TRBV10-2
j_call: TRBJ2-3
clone_size: few
cdr3_aa: CASSESLAGAGIDTQYF

v_call: TRBV28
j_call: TRBJ1-6
clone_size: few
cdr3_aa: CASSRDSYSPLHF

v_call: TRBV29-1
j_call: TRBJ2-5
clone_size: .
cdr3_aa: CSVLSYLQETQYF

v_call: TRBV7-9
j_call: TRBJ2-7
clone_size: many
cdr3_aa: CASSSKDWPYEQYF

v_call: TRBV27
j_call: TRBJ1-4
clone_size: .
cdr3_aa: CASSLRVPNEKLFF

v_call: TRBV12-3/TRBV12-4
j_call: TRBJ2-1
clone_size: many
cdr3_aa: CASSPGTSVNEQFF

v_call: TRBV28
j_call: TRBJ2-5
clone_size: many
cdr3_aa: CASKEYQETQYF

v_call: TRBV9
j_call: TRBJ2-2
clone_size: many
cdr3_aa: CASSVASDTGELFF